This T cell receptor beta chain comes out of a study of blood T cell repertoires in COVID-19. Across the study: From T cells, B-cell-depleted T cells, or PBMCs came the material, which was cDNA or gDNA.

In the source study's methods: Nucleated cell number was recorded as an estimate derived from reference gene primer amplification. TCRdb's copy holds only in-frame clones and misses some; the assay was immunoSEQ multiplex PCR. The DNA was the basis for D and trimming; V, J and clone size are from that table. The sample lists roughly 380,000 clones, 85% occurring once. Trimming removed 3 bases from V and 6 bases from J, with 15 bases in between. This CDR3 spans 15 amino acids. Germline CDR1 reads MDHEN; CDR2 reads SYDVKM. The sequencing input was peripheral blood. The chain has TRBV28 and TRBJ2-1, with D perhaps TRBD1 (5 bases). The clonotype originates from a young woman with acute or convalescent COVID-19. The DNA of the CDR3 is TGTGCCAGCAGTTTGATAGGGGCAATTGGCAATGAGCAGTTCTTC. It specifies CASSLIGAIGNEQFF.